What follows are 5 T cell receptor beta chains derived from one specimen sequenced in a study of CD8+ T cells in alopecia areata. Scientists pooled cutaneous lymph node cells and sorted them on CD4, CD8alpha, NKG2D, NKG2ACE and other markers. Following RNA extraction, reverse transcription yielded cDNA that acted as the sequencing template. Assay: immunoSEQ multiplex PCR; the TCRdb copy retains only in-frame clones and omits some. The repertoire yields about 18,000 clones, none seen only once; the top ten contain 31%. The sample comprised CD8+ T cells sorted from a lymph node. The origin of the receptors is a C3H/HeJ mouse with alopecia areata. Strain MHC haplotype: H2-k.

This clone was detected a few times. Germline and genes here are mouse. Coverage ceases 4 residues before the CDR3 finishes, and the germline J gene fills in the end. The V gene is TRBV19, the J gene TRBJ2-5; 9 bases map to TRBD1. CDR1 is FNHDT and CDR2 is SITEND in the germline V gene (reference sequence). The length of the CDR3 is 15 residues. The CDR3 loop is CASSIMGQGGDTQYF. The CDR3 DNA, read in part, is TGTGCCAGCAGTATAATGGGACAGGGAGGCGAC.

In its sample, this clone was seen a few times. Genes and germline come from the mouse. The sequenced fragment ends 4 residues before the CDR3 boundary, so the rest is inferred from the germline J gene. V is TRBV19 and J is TRBJ2-4, with D possibly TRBD1 on 6 matching bases. The CDR3 sequence is 14 residues long. The ends were cut back, 5 bases at V and 0 bases at J, with 10 bases in the middle. Per the germline V gene, CDR1 is FNHDT and CDR2 is SITEND (reference sequence). The DNA read from the CDR3 is TGTGCCAGCAGGAGGGACAATAGTCAAAAC. This codes for CASRRDNSQN. The full-length CDR3 reads as CASRRDNSQNTLYF.

This clone was seen more than once but under ten times. Mouse names are used for the genes. The CDR3 goes on 4 residues after the read ends, and that part is filled in from the germline J gene. The chain carries TRBV19 and TRBJ2-7, with D perhaps TRBD2 (6 bases). The V end was cut by 2 bases, the J end by 0 bases, with 12 bases between. The CDR3 sequence is 15 residues long. CDR1 is FNHDT, CDR2 SITEND, per germline (reference sequence). The covered CDR3 bases are TGTGCCAGCAGTATTAGTTGGGGGTCCTCCTAT. Residues: CASSISWGSSY. The whole CDR3 protein reads CASSISWGSSYEQYF.

This clone was observed at least ten times. Any gene name here is a mouse gene name. The read gets to within 4 residues of the CDR3 end, and the germline J gene fills in the rest. The rearrangement links TRBV19 to TRBJ2-7; the D gene is possibly TRBD1 (5 bases). Germline CDR1 FNHDT, CDR2 SITEND (reference sequence). The CDR3 has 12 residues. Trimming shortened V by 2 bases and J by 2 bases, and 5 bases separated the two germline ends. Here the CDR3 reads CASSMDTYEQYF. The covered CDR3 bases are TGTGCCAGCAGTATGGACACCTAT.

This clone has a handful of counts. Each gene name is a mouse one. Coverage ceases 4 residues before the CDR3 finishes, and the germline J gene fills in the end. The genes are TRBV1 and TRBJ2-3; 8 nucleotides agree with TRBD2. J gave up 0 bases and V 0 bases, and 2 bases lay outside the gene matches. The germline V gene has CDR1 NSQYPW and CDR2 LRSPGD (reference sequence). The CDR3 extends over 16 amino acids. The CDR3 is CTCSADWGASAETLYF. The CDR3 DNA, read in part, is TGCACCTGCAGTGCAGACTGGGGGGCTAGTGCAGAA.